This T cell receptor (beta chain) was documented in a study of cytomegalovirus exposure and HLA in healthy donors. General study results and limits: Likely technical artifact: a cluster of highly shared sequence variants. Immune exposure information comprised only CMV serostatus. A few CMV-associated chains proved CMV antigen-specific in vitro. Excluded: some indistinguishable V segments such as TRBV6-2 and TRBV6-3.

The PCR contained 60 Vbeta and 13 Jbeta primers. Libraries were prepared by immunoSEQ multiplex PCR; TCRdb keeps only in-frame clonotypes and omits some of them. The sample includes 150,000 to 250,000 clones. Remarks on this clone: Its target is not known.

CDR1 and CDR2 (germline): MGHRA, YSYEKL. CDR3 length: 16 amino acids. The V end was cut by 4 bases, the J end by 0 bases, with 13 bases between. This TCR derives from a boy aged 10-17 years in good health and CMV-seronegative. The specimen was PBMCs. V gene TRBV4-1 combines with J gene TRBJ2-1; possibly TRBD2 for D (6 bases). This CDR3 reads CASSRPGESSYNEQFF. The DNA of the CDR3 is TGCGCCAGCAGCCGCCCGGGGGAAAGCTCCTACAATGAGCAGTTCTTC.